A single TCR beta chain is shown here with its context. Its antigen is not known. During its preparation, the TCRbeta library received unique molecular identifiers. TCRdb independently ran MiXCR on the PCR reads; one entry per CDR3 protein. The table shows nearly 250,000 distinct CDR3 sequences, with less than 9% occurring only once. This CDR3 has 16 amino acids. After removal of 4 bases from V and 4 bases from J, the junction contained 11 bases not matched to a gene. The data were obtained in a study of T-cell reconstitution after alpha-beta-depleted transplantation in children. Study observations and caveats: One year after transplant, T-cell counts and diversity came mostly from newly produced T cells.

V is TRBV12-3 or TRBV12-4 and J is TRBJ2-7; TRBD2 agrees at 9 bases. The receptor comes from a male patient between 10 and 17 years old who had a stem cell transplant for acute lymphoblastic leukemia, so the T cells may come from the graft donor. The specimen comprised PBMCs, mostly from graft donor cells, sampled 180 days after TCRalphabeta/CD19-depleted stem cell transplant. The CDR3 region is CASSSPLAGGTYEQYF. CDR3 coding DNA: TGTGCCAGCAGTTCCCCCTTGGCGGGGGGGACTTACGAGCAGTACTTC.